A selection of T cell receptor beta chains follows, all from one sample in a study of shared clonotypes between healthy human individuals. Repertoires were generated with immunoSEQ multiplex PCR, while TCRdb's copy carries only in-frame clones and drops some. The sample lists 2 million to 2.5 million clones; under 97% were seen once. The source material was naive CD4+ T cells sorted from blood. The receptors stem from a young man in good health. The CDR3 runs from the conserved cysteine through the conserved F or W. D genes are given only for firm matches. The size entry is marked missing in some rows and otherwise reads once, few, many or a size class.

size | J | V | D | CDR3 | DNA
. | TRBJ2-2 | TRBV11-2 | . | CASSLTPQVTGELFF | TGTGCCAGCAGCTTAACCCCACAGGTTACCGGGGAGCTGTTTTTT
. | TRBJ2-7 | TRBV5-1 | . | CASSLAGGGGVAYEQYF | TGCGCCAGCAGCTTGGCCGGTGGGGGCGGGGTTGCCTACGAGCAGTACTTC
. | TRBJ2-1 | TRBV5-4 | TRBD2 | CASSLGLAGPYNEQFF | TGTGCCAGCAGCTTGGGACTAGCGGGTCCATACAATGAGCAGTTCTTC
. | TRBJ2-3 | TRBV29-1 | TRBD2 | CSVLLAGRDTDTQYF | TGCAGCGTTCTTCTAGCGGGGCGTGACACAGATACGCAGTATTTT
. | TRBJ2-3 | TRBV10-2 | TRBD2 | CASSERASGSVDTQYF | TGCGCCAGCAGTGAAAGGGCTAGCGGGAGTGTAGATACGCAGTATTTT
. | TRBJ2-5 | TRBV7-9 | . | CASSLMGPETQYF | TGTGCCAGCAGCCTCATGGGCCCGGAGACCCAGTACTTC
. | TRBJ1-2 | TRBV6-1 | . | CASRETQGFGYTF | TGTGCCAGCAGAGAGACCCAGGGATTTGGCTACACCTTC
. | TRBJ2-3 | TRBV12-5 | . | CASGLALGTLGTDTQYF | TGTGCTAGTGGTTTGGCCCTGGGCACCCTGGGGACAGATACGCAGTATTTT
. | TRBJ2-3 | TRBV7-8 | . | CASSLLQDTQYF | TGTGCCAGCAGCCTCCTTCAAGATACGCAGTATTTT
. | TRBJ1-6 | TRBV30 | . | CAWSVLGRSSYNSPLHF | TGTGCCTGGAGTGTACTCGGCAGGAGCTCCTATAATTCACCCCTCCACTTT
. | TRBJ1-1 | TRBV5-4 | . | CASTLTRDTEAFF | TGTGCCAGCACCCTCACTCGGGACACTGAAGCTTTCTTT
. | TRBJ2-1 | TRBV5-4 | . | CASSVPQGAEQFF | TGTGCCAGCAGCGTCCCACAGGGAGCTGAGCAGTTCTTC
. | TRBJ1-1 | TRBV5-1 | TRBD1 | CASSWTGLNTEAFF | TGCGCCAGCAGTTGGACAGGACTGAACACTGAAGCTTTCTTT
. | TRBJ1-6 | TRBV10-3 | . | CAISEGRDNSPLHF | TGTGCCATCAGTGAGGGGAGGGACAATTCACCCCTCCACTTT
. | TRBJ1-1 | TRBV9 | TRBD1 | CASSFRPWTGGTEAFF | TGTGCCAGCAGCTTTCGACCTTGGACAGGGGGCACTGAAGCTTTCTTT
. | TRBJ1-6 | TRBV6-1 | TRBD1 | CASSELRDRWNSPLHF | TGTGCCAGCAGTGAACTCCGGGACAGATGGAATTCACCCCTCCACTTT
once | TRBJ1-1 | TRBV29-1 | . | CSVQLGNMNTEAFF | TGCAGCGTCCAGCTGGGAAACATGAACACTGAAGCTTTCTTT
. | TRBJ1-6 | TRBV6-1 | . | CASSEPEIYNSPLHF | TGTGCCAGCAGTGAACCGGAAATCTATAATTCACCCCTCCACTTT
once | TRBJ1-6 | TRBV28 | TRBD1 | CASSYFPGQNNSPLHF | TGTGCCAGCAGCTACTTTCCGGGACAGAATAATTCACCCCTCCACTTT
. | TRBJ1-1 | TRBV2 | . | CASTSVSENTEAFF | TGTGCCAGCACCTCAGTATCAGAGAACACTGAAGCTTTCTTT
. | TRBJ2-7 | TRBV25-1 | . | CASSAAPHPANSYEQYF | TGTGCCAGCAGTGCGGCACCCCACCCAGCTAACTCCTACGAGCAGTACTTC
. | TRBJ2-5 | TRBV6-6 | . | CASTGGVETQYF | TGTGCCAGCACTGGCGGGGTAGAGACCCAGTACTTC
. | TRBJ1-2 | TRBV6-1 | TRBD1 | CASRGGQNYGYTF | TGTGCCAGCAGGGGGGGACAGAACTATGGCTACACCTTC
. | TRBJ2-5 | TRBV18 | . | CASSPSAETQYF | TGTGCCAGCTCACCATCGGCGGAGACCCAGTACTTC
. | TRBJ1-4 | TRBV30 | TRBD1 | CAWRNMGQRATNEKLFF | TGTGCCTGGAGGAACATGGGACAGCGAGCAACTAATGAAAAACTGTTTTTT
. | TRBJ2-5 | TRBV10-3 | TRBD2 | CAISRASGRGETQYF | TGTGCCATCAGTAGGGCTAGCGGGAGAGGAGAGACCCAGTACTTC
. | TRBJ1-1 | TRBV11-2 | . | CASSLHLNTEAFF | TGTGCCAGCAGCCTTCATTTGAACACTGAAGCTTTCTTT
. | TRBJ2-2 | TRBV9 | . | CASSVVLSGELFF | TGTGCCAGCAGCGTAGTACTCTCCGGGGAGCTGTTTTTT
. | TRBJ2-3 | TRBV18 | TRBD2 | CASSEISGSGDTQYF | TGTGCCAGCTCCGAGATAAGCGGGAGTGGGGATACGCAGTATTTT
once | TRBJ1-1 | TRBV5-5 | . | CASSSTRGPGNTEAFF | TGTGCCAGCAGCTCCACCCGGGGCCCAGGGAACACTGAAGCTTTCTTT
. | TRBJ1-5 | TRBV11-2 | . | CASSLDMGVSQPQHF | TGTGCCAGCAGCTTAGATATGGGGGTGTCTCAGCCCCAGCATTTT
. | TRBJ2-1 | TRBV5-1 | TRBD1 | CASMGQGWNEQFF | TGCGCCAGCATGGGACAGGGTTGGAATGAGCAGTTCTTC
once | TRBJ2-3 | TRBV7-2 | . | CASSAQVSSTDTQYF | TGTGCCAGCAGCGCTCAGGTCTCTAGCACAGATACGCAGTATTTT
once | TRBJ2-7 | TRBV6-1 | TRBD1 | CASIDPGTGNYEQYF | TGTGCCAGCATCGACCCTGGGACAGGGAACTACGAGCAGTACTTC
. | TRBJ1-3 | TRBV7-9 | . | CASSLAAGKAGNTIYF | TGTGCCAGCAGCTTAGCGGCGGGGAAAGCTGGAAACACCATATATTTT
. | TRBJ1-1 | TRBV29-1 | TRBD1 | CSAQTGPTEAFF | TGCAGCGCGCAGACAGGGCCCACTGAAGCTTTCTTT
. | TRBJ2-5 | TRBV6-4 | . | CASSDRAGETQYF | TGTGCCAGCAGTGACAGGGCGGGAGAGACCCAGTACTTC
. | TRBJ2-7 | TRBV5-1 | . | CASSLTGEQYF | TGCGCCAGCAGCTTAACAGGGGAGCAGTACTTC
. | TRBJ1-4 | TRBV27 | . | CASSFFPPTGFGEKLFF | TGTGCCAGCAGTTTCTTTCCCCCAACAGGGTTTGGTGAAAAACTGTTTTTT
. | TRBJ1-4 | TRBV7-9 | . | CASSLAQVGTNEKLFF | TGTGCCAGCAGCTTAGCGCAAGTGGGGACTAATGAAAAACTGTTTTTT
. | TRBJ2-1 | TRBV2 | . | CASSETRNVQFF | TGTGCCAGCAGTGAAACCCGCAACGTGCAGTTCTTC
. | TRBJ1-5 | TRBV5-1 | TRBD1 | CASSLTGGSEQPQHF | TGCGCCAGCAGTTTGACAGGGGGCTCGGAACAGCCCCAGCATTTT
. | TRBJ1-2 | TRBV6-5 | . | CASSYSGQELNYGYTF | TGTGCCAGCAGTTACTCAGGTCAGGAGTTGAACTATGGCTACACCTTC
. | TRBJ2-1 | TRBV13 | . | CASSLRSLGENEQFF | TGTGCCAGCAGCTTACGTAGCCTTGGTGAGAATGAGCAGTTCTTC
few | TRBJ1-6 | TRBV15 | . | CATSRDLPGDSPLHF | TGTGCCACCAGCAGAGATCTACCCGGGGATTCACCCCTCCACTTT